Listed here are 11 T cell receptor beta chains from one sample, sequenced in a study of CD8 T cells in ankylosing spondylitis. Regarding the study as a whole: In ankylosing spondylitis blood, a motif of roughly 8 highly homologous TCR beta variants appeared characteristic.

From the 5' RACE reads, TCRdb called clonotypes with MiXCR, one entry per CDR3 protein. Of 450,000 to 550,000 distinct CDR3 sequences in the sample, over 4% were seen once. No antigen is known for these receptors. The sequenced material came from blood, either unsorted or a sorted T cell fraction (not recorded which). These receptors all come from a male donor with ankylosing spondylitis.

This clonotype appeared many times. This chain uses TRBV10-3 with TRBJ2-2; no definite D call. Deletions cut 6 bases from V and 4 bases from J, with 15 bases between. The CDR3 consists of 15 residues. From germline, CDR1 is ENHRY and CDR2 SYGVKD. CDR3 DNA sequence: TGTGCCATCAGCGGCCCCACAGCTTCCACCGGGGAGCTGTTTTTT. Its protein is CAISGPTASTGELFF.

This clonotype showed up many times. The chain recombines TRBV7-8 with TRBJ2-3; tentatively, D is TRBD2 (5 bases). The CDR3 has 14 amino acids. Per germline, CDR1 SGHVS and CDR2 FQNEAQ. The V end lost 5 bases, the J end lost 0 bases, and 9 bases lay between the germline ends. This CDR3 is CASSLWTSTDTQYF. DNA of the CDR3: TGTGCCAGCAGCCTGTGGACTAGCACAGATACGCAGTATTTT.

V gene TRBV20-1 combines with J gene TRBJ2-7; 8 bases fit TRBD2. The CDR3 runs to 13 residues. V was pared by 3 bases and J by 3 bases, with 4 bases of the junction left unmatched. Germline V lookup: CDR1 DFQATT, CDR2 SNEGSKA (reference sequence). CDR3: CSASTSGLYEQYF. CDR3 in DNA: TGCAGTGCTAGTACTAGCGGCCTCTACGAGCAGTACTTC.

Ten or more counts support this clonotype. The genes are TRBV29-1 and TRBJ1-1; 8 bases map to TRBD1. Unmatched junction bases numbered 2, after V lost 5 bases and J lost 3 bases. Germline CDR1 SQVTM, CDR2 ANQGSEA. CDR3 length: 12 amino acids. The chain's CDR3 is CSVIRGHTEAFF. The DNA of the CDR3 is TGCAGCGTTATCAGGGGGCACACTGAAGCTTTCTTT.

This clonotype was recorded many times. The CDR3 nucleotides are TGCAGTGCTAGCCTCTCCCAGGGGTGGGAGACCCAGTACTTC. This sequence encodes CSASLSQGWETQYF. The chain uses TRBV20-1 and TRBJ2-5, with D perhaps matching TRBD1 (6 bases). CDR3 length equals 14 residues. Germline V gene data show CDR1 as DFQATT and CDR2 as SNEGSKA (reference sequence). Trimming took off 3 bases at V and 5 bases at J, with 16 bases between the two ends.

This clonotype has ten or more counts. The chain employs TRBV4-3 and TRBJ2-2; 11 bases agree with TRBD2. CDR1 is LGHNA and CDR2 is YSLEER in the germline V gene. Trimming cost V 0 bases and J 5 bases; bases outside gene matches: 11. The length of the CDR3 is 19 residues. This CDR3 is CASSQEGLAERRWTGELFF. DNA for the CDR3: TGCGCCAGCAGCCAAGAGGGACTAGCGGAACGGCGTTGGACCGGGGAGCTGTTTTTT.

This clonotype showed up many times. The rearrangement joins TRBV4-1 to TRBJ2-2, with 12 bases matching TRBD2. CDR3 length: 16 amino acids. Germline CDR1 is MGHRA and CDR2 is YSYEKL. Unmatched junction bases numbered 4, after V lost 2 bases and J lost 6 bases. CDR3 amino acids: CASSQRTSGIAGELFF. As DNA, the CDR3 is TGCGCCAGCAGCCAAAGGACTAGCGGGATAGCCGGGGAGCTGTTTTTT.

This clonotype was seen at least ten times. This rearrangement joins TRBV7-8 to TRBJ1-5; TRBD1 aligns across 7 bases. Germline CDR1 SGHVS, CDR2 FQNEAQ. V shed 2 bases and J 9 bases; nucleotides not matched to a gene: 10. This CDR3 is 15 amino acids long. CDR3 amino acids: CASSLTTGPNWPQHF. The CDR3 DNA is TGTGCCAGCAGCTTAACGACAGGGCCCAATTGGCCCCAGCATTTT.

This clonotype has a count of ten or more. The chain carries TRBV10-3 and TRBJ2-7; the D gene could be TRBD1 or TRBD2 (5 bases each). There are 15 residues in the CDR3. CDR1 and CDR2 (germline): ENHRY, SYGVKD. V was shortened by 7 bases and J by 0 bases, with 16 bases between the two germline ends. In DNA, the CDR3 is TGTGCCATCATGGGCTGGGGCGGAGGCTCCTACGAGCAGTACTTC. Translating gives CAIMGWGGGSYEQYF.

This clonotype was counted ten times or more. The chain combines TRBV9 with TRBJ1-2, with 9 bases matching TRBD1. CDR1 SGDLS and CDR2 YYNGEE come from the germline V gene. The CDR3 loop spans 15 amino acids. The V gene end was trimmed by 4 bases and the J gene end by 2 bases; junction bases not matched to a gene: 6. CDR3 sequence: CASSFVGTGNYGYTF. The CDR3 DNA sequence: TGTGCCAGCAGCTTTGTCGGGACAGGGAACTATGGCTACACCTTC.

Many counts were recorded for this clonotype. The chain carries TRBV6-2 or TRBV6-3 and TRBJ1-1; D ambiguous. Germline V CDR1 and CDR2: MNHEY, SVGEGT. Trimming removed 4 bases from V and 11 bases from J, with 14 bases in between. CDR3 size: 12 residues. The CDR3 DNA reads as TGTGCCAGCAGTTCGCCGGGAGCTACGGCTTTCTTT. Translation gives CASSSPGATAFF.